This TCR beta chain was documented in a study of blood T cell repertoires in COVID-19. At the level of the study: The United States, Italy and Spain were the sources of the acute and convalescent COVID-19 samples. T cells, B-cell-depleted T cells, or PBMCs supplied cDNA or gDNA.

With respect to this clone: Other DNA sequences in this sample translate to the same CDR3.

Authors' analysis steps: It was from reference gene primer amplification that nucleated cell counts were estimated. Here immunoSEQ multiplex PCR was the method, and the copy in TCRdb shows in-frame clones only, minus some. V and J calls and clone size are as listed in that table; D and trimming were resolved from the DNA. The sample has approximately 250,000 clones; less than 90% are singletons. The clonotype comes from a middle-aged woman who had recovered from COVID-19. The sequencing input was peripheral blood.

The CDR3 DNA reads as TGCGCCAGCAGCTTGTCTACCCAGAACACTGAAGCTTTCTTT. It codes for CASSLSTQNTEAFF. V usage is TRBV5-1 and J usage is TRBJ1-1; D not certain. CDR1 is SGHRS, CDR2 YFSETQ, per germline. CDR3 length: 14 amino acids. V was cut by 1 base and J by 1 base, with 8 bases left in between.